This entry is about one T cell receptor (beta chain). Its antigen is unidentified. From germline, CDR1 is MNHEY and CDR2 SMNVEV (reference sequence). The V end was cut by 2 bases, the J end by 1 base, with 8 bases between. There are 15 residues in the CDR3. These data belong to a study of vaccination effects on CD4 cells after COVID-19. Clones were read by immunoSEQ multiplex PCR, and TCRdb kept only the in-frame ones, dropping some. The sample holds some 74,000 clones, about 80% seen once. ViraFEST assay sequencing came after antigen-specific CD4+ T cells were expanded with viral peptide pools. CD4+ T cells were isolated after 10 days of culture. Subjects were given two BNT162b2 or mRNA-1273 vaccine doses.

The source was CD4+ T cells from PBMCs cultured with HCoV-229E spike peptides, collected after COVID-19 vaccination. The V call is TRBV27, the J call TRBJ2-2, with D unclear. The TCR was taken from a human donor who received a COVID-19 vaccine. CDR3 in DNA: TGTGCCAGCAGTTTAATTGGCCTGAACACCGGGGAGCTGTTTTTT. It translates to CASSLIGLNTGELFF.